The following is a T cell receptor (beta chain) sequence with its context. The germline CDR1 and CDR2 sequences are LNHDA and SQIVND (reference sequence). This CDR3 has 14 residues. Trimming took off 5 bases at V and 2 bases at J, with 13 bases between the two ends. The sample is drawn from a study of T cells in localized non-small cell lung cancer. Profiling relied on immunoSEQ multiplex PCR, and the TCRdb table lists in-frame clones only, not all of them. Of 1,500 to 2,000 clones listed, about 24% are singletons. Lacking atypia, the adjacent lung had been sampled at least 2 cm away from the tumor margin.

J is TRBJ2-7 and V is TRBV19; D might be TRBD2 (5 bases). The receptor comes from a woman aged 40-69 years with stage II squamous cell lung carcinoma. This sample comprised normal lung tissue next to the tumor, obtained before any cancer treatment. The CDR3 reads CASSPGTNAYEQYF. In DNA, the CDR3 is TGTGCCAGTAGTCCGGGAACTAACGCCTACGAGCAGTACTTC.